The 27 T cell receptor beta chains given below trace back to one sample, sequenced in a study of a mutant IDH1 vaccine in newly diagnosed glioma. Sequencing was performed with immunoSEQ multiplex PCR; in TCRdb, only in-frame clones are kept and a portion is missing. The sample holds 50,000 to 75,000 clones, about 73% seen once. The time point denotes: week 35, safety follow-up. Doses comprised 300 ug of mutant IDH1 20-mer peptide each, plus topical imiquimod. Their cognate antigens are unknown. Here the sequenced sample was PBMCs, taken from a glioma patient whose treatment included an IDH1 peptide vaccine. These receptors came from a man in his fifties or sixties with glioma.

This chain links TRBV19 with TRBJ2-1; D may correspond to TRBD1 or TRBD2 (5 bases each). This CDR3 is 16 amino acids long. V was cut by 2 bases and J by 0 bases, with 11 bases left in between. Germline V gene lookup returns CDR1 LNHDA and CDR2 SQIVND (reference sequence). The CDR3 sequence is CASSISGRSSYNEQFF. CDR3 coding DNA: TGTGCCAGTAGTATATCAGGGAGAAGCTCCTACAATGAGCAGTTCTTC.

J is TRBJ1-5 and V is TRBV2; D unresolved. The germline CDR1 and CDR2 sequences are SNHLY and FYNNEI. The CDR3 runs to 11 residues. Trimming took off 3 bases at V and 9 bases at J, with 6 bases between the two ends. DNA for the CDR3: TGTGCCAGCAGTGAGGGAGGGCCCCAGCATTTT. This gives the protein CASSEGGPQHF.

V usage is TRBV29-1 and J usage is TRBJ2-1; TRBD1 matches at 7 bases. V was clipped by 0 bases and J by 1 base; unmatched bases: 9. Germline values: CDR1 SQVTM, CDR2 ANQGSEA. The CDR3 is made up of 17 amino acids. This CDR3 is CSVEDPRDSSSYNEQFF. The CDR3 nucleotides are TGCAGCGTTGAAGATCCCCGGGACAGTTCTTCCTACAATGAGCAGTTCTTC.

CDR3: CASSFGTKKGEQYF. For the CDR3, the DNA is TGTGCCAGCAGTTTCGGGACCAAAAAGGGCGAGCAGTACTTC. The chain links TRBV6-1 to TRBJ2-7, with D perhaps given as TRBD1 or TRBD2 (5 bases each). The CDR3 spans 14 residues. CDR1 is MNHNS and CDR2 is SASEGT in the germline V gene. V dropped 5 bases and J dropped 6 bases, with 17 bases sitting between them.

The chain employs TRBV18 and TRBJ1-5, with a possible D match to TRBD1 (6 bases). The CDR3 runs to 13 residues. The germline V gene has CDR1 KGHSH and CDR2 LQKENI. The V and J ends lost 5 bases and 7 bases respectively, with 12 bases between them. The CDR3 DNA is TGTGCCAGCTCAAGGGGGAACGACCAGCCCCAGCATTTT. Protein product: CASSRGNDQPQHF.

The genes are TRBV19 and TRBJ2-5, with 7 bases aligning to TRBD2. Germline assignment: CDR1 LNHDA and CDR2 SQIVND (reference sequence). This CDR3 is 14 amino acids long. V dropped 3 bases and J dropped 5; count of bases not matched to a gene: 6. This CDR3 reads CASSMVAGVETQYF. As DNA, the CDR3 is TGTGCCAGTAGTATGGTAGCGGGCGTTGAGACCCAGTACTTC. Variable domain in full (rest from reference TRBV19 and TRBJ2-5): DGGITQSPKYLFRKEGQNVTLSCEQNLNHDAMYWYRQDPGQGLRLIYYSQIVNDFQKGDIAEGYSVSREKKESFPLTVTSAQKNPTAFYLCASSMVAGVETQYFGPGTRLLVL.

This chain joins TRBV5-4 and TRBJ1-2, with 7 bases identical to TRBD1. V was pared by 0 bases and J by 6 bases, with 5 bases of the junction left unmatched. Germline V gene data show CDR1 as SGHNT and CDR2 as YYREEE (reference sequence). The CDR3 loop spans 14 amino acids. DNA for the CDR3: TGTGCCAGCAGCTTGGAACAGGGGTTTCATGGCTACACCTTC. Its translation is CASSLEQGFHGYTF. Together with reference TRBV5-4 and TRBJ1-2, the CDR3 gives the full variable domain: ETGVTQSPTHLIKTRGQQVTLRCSSQSGHNTVSWYQQALGQGPQFIFQYYREEENGRGNFPPRFSGLQFPNYSSELNVNALELDDSALYLCASSLEQGFHGYTFGSGTRLTVV.

The CDR3 spells CASFSLTDTYEQYF. The DNA of the CDR3 is TGTGCCAGCTTCTCCCTGACGGATACCTACGAGCAGTACTTC. The rearrangement links TRBV27 to TRBJ2-7; D unresolved. The V end lost 8 bases, the J end lost 2 bases, and 16 bases lay between the germline ends. The CDR3 loop spans 14 amino acids. Germline V CDR1 and CDR2: MNHEY, SMNVEV (reference sequence).

The chain joins TRBV6-1 to TRBJ1-2; D remains unclear. CDR1 and CDR2 from the germline V gene are MNHNS and SASEGT. This CDR3 comprises 13 residues. The ends were cut back, 0 bases at V and 8 bases at J, with 10 bases in the middle. CDR3 residues: CASSEARDLGYTF. CDR3 coding DNA: TGTGCCAGCAGTGAAGCTAGGGATTTGGGCTACACCTTC.

The gene calls are TRBV5-1 and TRBJ1-1, with D perhaps TRBD1 (5 bases). This CDR3 contains 15 residues. Germline assignment: CDR1 SGHRS and CDR2 YFSETQ. The V end lost 1 base, the J end lost 1 base, and 11 bases lay between the germline ends. The CDR3 loop reads CASSLLGRANTEAFF. The CDR3 DNA follows: TGCGCCAGCAGCTTGTTGGGCAGGGCGAACACTGAAGCTTTCTTT.

The gene calls are TRBV29-1 and TRBJ1-1; D not resolved. Trimming pared 6 bases from V and 0 bases from J, leaving 5 bases between. CDR3 length: 11 residues. The V gene's germline CDR1 is SQVTM and CDR2 ANQGSEA. Here the CDR3 reads CSVGLNTEAFF. In DNA form, the CDR3 reads TGCAGCGTGGGTCTGAACACTGAAGCTTTCTTT.

This rearrangement joins TRBV5-1 to TRBJ1-2, with a weak D call TRBD1 (6 bases). The germline V and J ends were trimmed by 4 bases and 4 bases, with 17 bases remaining between them. The germline V gene encodes CDR1 SGHRS and CDR2 YFSETQ. The CDR3 loop spans 15 amino acids. CDR3 coding DNA: TGCGCCAGCAGCGTGACGGGGGGCGCGGGCTATGGCTACACCTTC. It codes for CASSVTGGAGYGYTF.

This clone was picked up a small number of times. The chain couples TRBV27 to TRBJ1-1; D is uncertain. CDR3 length: 14 residues. Germline CDR1 MNHEY, CDR2 SMNVEV (reference sequence). Trimming shortened V by 4 bases and J by 1 base, and 10 bases separated the two germline ends. CDR3 sequence (DNA): TGTGCCAGCAGTTCAATCTTTAAGAACACTGAAGCTTTCTTT. It translates to CASSSIFKNTEAFF.

This clone was observed many times. The chain uses TRBV5-6 and TRBJ1-2; TRBD1 agrees at 12 bases. After removal of 0 bases from V and 7 bases from J, the junction contained 7 bases not matched to a gene. The CDR3 runs 16 residues. Germline loops: CDR1 SGHDT, CDR2 YYEEEE. The CDR3 is CASSLVQGQGAAGYTF. The CDR3 DNA follows: TGTGCCAGCAGCTTGGTCCAGGGACAGGGGGCAGCTGGCTACACCTTC.

V and J are TRBV29-1 and TRBJ1-2; D is undetermined. The ends were cut back, 7 bases at V and 1 base at J, with 7 bases in the middle. This CDR3 is 11 amino acids long. The germline V gene has CDR1 SQVTM and CDR2 ANQGSEA. In DNA, the CDR3 is TGCAGCGCCTACCTTAACTATGGCTACACCTTC. It yields the protein CSAYLNYGYTF. The variable domain in full, with the rest retrieved from reference TRBV29-1 and TRBJ1-2, is SAVISQKPSRDICQRGTSLTIQCQVDSQVTMMFWYRQQPGQSLTLIATANQGSEATYESGFVIDKFPISRPNLTFSTLTVSNMSPEDSSIYLCSAYLNYGYTFGSGTRLTVV.

The rearrangement joins TRBV15 to TRBJ2-7; no firm D call. The CDR3 totals 13 residues. Germline V gene data show CDR1 as LNHNV and CDR2 as YYDKDF (reference sequence). V gave up 0 bases and J gave up 5 bases, with 8 bases separating them. The CDR3 coding sequence is TGTGCCACCAGCAGAGACCCAGGAGACGAGCAGTACTTC. Protein sequence: CATSRDPGDEQYF.

This clone showed up just once. The chain couples TRBV7-9 to TRBJ1-1; D remains unclear. The CDR3 is 13 amino acids. Germline CDR1 is SEHNR and CDR2 is FQNEAQ (reference sequence). Trimming left V 5 bases short and J 6 bases short, with 13 bases between. This CDR3 is CASSPGERPEAFF. The CDR3 DNA sequence: TGTGCCAGCAGCCCCGGGGAGAGGCCTGAAGCTTTCTTT.

This rearrangement joins TRBV25-1 to TRBJ1-2; tentative D call: TRBD1 (6 bases). This CDR3 comprises 13 residues. Germline V gene data show CDR1 as MGHDK and CDR2 as SYGVNS. Trimming removed 6 bases from V and 6 bases from J, with 14 bases in between. CDR3 residues: CASRDRRGDGYTF. For the CDR3, the DNA is TGTGCCAGCAGGGATAGGAGGGGGGATGGCTACACCTTC.

V is TRBV9 and J is TRBJ1-3, with D perhaps matching TRBD1 (6 bases). Trimming left V 0 bases short and J 4 bases short, with 11 bases between. Germline CDR1 is SGDLS and CDR2 is YYNGEE. CDR3 size: 15 residues. Written as DNA, the CDR3 is TGTGCCAGCAGCGTAGATAGGACAGCGGGAAACACCATATATTTT. Its protein product is CASSVDRTAGNTIYF.

The CDR3 sequence is CASSPQDGKTEAFF. The CDR3 DNA follows: TGTGCCAGCAGCCCTCAAGACGGGAAGACTGAAGCTTTCTTT. V is TRBV9 and J is TRBJ1-1, with D unresolved. This CDR3 is 14 amino acids long. Trimming shortened V by 4 bases and J by 5 bases, and 15 bases separated the two germline ends. Germline loops: CDR1 SGDLS, CDR2 YYNGEE.

This rearrangement joins TRBV7-9 to TRBJ1-4; maybe TRBD1 (5 bases). Germline lookup yields CDR1 SEHNR and CDR2 FQNEAQ (reference sequence). The CDR3 sequence is 15 residues long. The ends were cut back, 4 bases at V and 3 bases at J, with 12 bases in the middle. The CDR3 region is CASSSSGGSNEKLFF. The CDR3 nucleotides read TGTGCCAGCAGCTCAAGTGGGGGATCTAATGAAAAACTGTTTTTT.

In this sample, this clone turned up many times. The chain links TRBV15 to TRBJ1-5; 7 bases are shared with TRBD1. The CDR3 sequence is 14 residues long. The V and J ends lost 5 bases and 7 bases, in that order; junction bases with no gene match: 8. CDR1 and CDR2 from the germline V gene are LNHNV and YYDKDF (reference sequence). The CDR3 region is CATSPRGLNQPQHF. As DNA, the CDR3 is TGTGCCACCAGCCCGAGGGGGCTGAACCAGCCCCAGCATTTT.

This chain joins TRBV7-2 and TRBJ2-5, with D unresolved. The CDR3 covers 13 residues. Per the germline V gene, CDR1 is SGHTA and CDR2 is FQGNSA. V shed 0 bases and J shed 1 base, with 3 bases lying between them. The CDR3: CASSLASQETQYF. Written as DNA, the CDR3 is TGTGCCAGCAGCTTAGCGTCCCAAGAGACCCAGTACTTC.

J is TRBJ2-1 and V is TRBV28; D might be TRBD1 (5 bases). Germline assignment: CDR1 MDHEN and CDR2 SYDVKM. The germline V and J ends were trimmed by 3 bases and 12 bases, with 12 bases remaining between them. The CDR3 spans 12 residues. The CDR3 DNA follows: TGTGCCAGCAGTTTTAATCAGGGTCCGCAGTTCTTC. It specifies CASSFNQGPQFF.

This rearrangement joins TRBV6-6 to TRBJ2-1; no firm D call. Germline CDR1 and CDR2: MNHNY and SVGAGI (reference sequence). Trimming removed 2 bases from V and 9 bases from J, with 14 bases in between. The CDR3 is 14 amino acids. CDR3 amino acids: CASSYAGFGSEQFF. The DNA of the CDR3 is TGTGCCAGCAGTTACGCAGGCTTTGGGTCTGAGCAGTTCTTC.

The chain joins TRBV6-1 to TRBJ1-5; 8 positions match TRBD1. V trimming: 7 bases; J trimming: 2 bases; junction bases outside the gene matches: 7. This CDR3 is built from 15 residues. The germline CDR1 and CDR2 sequences are MNHNS and SASEGT. The CDR3 loop reads CASNGQGSGNQPQHF. The DNA of the CDR3 is TGTGCCAGCAACGGACAGGGTTCGGGCAATCAGCCCCAGCATTTT.

In its sample, this clone was seen once. This rearrangement joins TRBV6-5 to TRBJ2-7, with 15 positions matching TRBD2. V dropped 6 bases and J dropped 0; count of bases not matched to a gene: 0. The length of the CDR3 is 15 residues. The germline gives CDR1 MNHEY, CDR2 SVGAGI. The DNA of the CDR3 is TGTGCCAGCAGGGGACTAGCGGGGGGCTCCTACGAGCAGTACTTC. Protein: CASRGLAGGSYEQYF.